A selection of T cell receptor beta chains follows, all from one sample in a study of T cell responses to AZD1222 COVID-19 vaccine. Generated by immunoSEQ multiplex PCR, the TCRdb table keeps only in-frame clones and is missing some. In the table there are approximately 130,000 clones, 93% of which are singletons. The sample here was peripheral blood, taken on day 0 of AZD1222 vaccination. Source of these receptors: an adult in good health. Both conserved end residues are part of each CDR3. Each record gives: V gene, D gene, J gene, clone size, CDR3 DNA, CDR3 protein. The D gene is left open where the match is weak. Clone size is stated in some rows and not others, as once, few, many or a class when expanded.

v_gene: TRBV19; d_gene: .; j_gene: TRBJ1-6; abundance: .; CDR3nt: TGTGCCAGTAGTATAATCGGTTCACCCCTCCACTTT; CDR3aa: CASSIIGSPLHF
v_gene: TRBV7-9; d_gene: .; j_gene: TRBJ1-3; abundance: .; CDR3nt: TGTGCCAGCGAAAAGGGGGGAAACACCATATATTTT; CDR3aa: CASEKGGNTIYF
v_gene: TRBV20-1; d_gene: TRBD1; j_gene: TRBJ1-2; abundance: few; CDR3nt: TGCAGTGCTCGTGGAACAGGGGCCGGAGGCTACACCTTC; CDR3aa: CSARGTGAGGYTF
v_gene: TRBV6-5; d_gene: .; j_gene: TRBJ1-2; abundance: few; CDR3nt: TGTGCCAGCAGTCCAGTTGGGCTATTGGGGGGCTACACCTTC; CDR3aa: CASSPVGLLGGYTF
v_gene: TRBV18; d_gene: .; j_gene: TRBJ1-1; abundance: .; CDR3nt: TGTGCCAGCTCACCGGGACAAGTGAACACTGAAGCTTTCTTT; CDR3aa: CASSPGQVNTEAFF
v_gene: TRBV5-5; d_gene: .; j_gene: TRBJ1-2; abundance: .; CDR3nt: TGTGCCAGCTGCTTGGGTGAAGGCGGGATCTATGGCTACACCTTC; CDR3aa: CASCLGEGGIYGYTF
v_gene: TRBV6-5; d_gene: TRBD1; j_gene: TRBJ1-2; abundance: .; CDR3nt: TGTGCCAGCAGTTACATATCGGACAGGGCCTATGGCTACACCTTC; CDR3aa: CASSYISDRAYGYTF
v_gene: TRBV5-1; d_gene: .; j_gene: TRBJ1-2; abundance: .; CDR3nt: TGCGCCAGCAGCTTGGATGGTGCTGGTGGCTACACCTTC; CDR3aa: CASSLDGAGGYTF
v_gene: TRBV5-1; d_gene: TRBD1; j_gene: TRBJ2-7; abundance: .; CDR3nt: TGCGCCAGCAGCCAGCCGGGACAGACCTACGAGCAGTACTTC; CDR3aa: CASSQPGQTYEQYF
v_gene: TRBV15; d_gene: .; j_gene: TRBJ1-1; abundance: .; CDR3nt: TGTGCCACCAACGATCACAGGTTTAACACTGAAGCTTTCTTT; CDR3aa: CATNDHRFNTEAFF
v_gene: TRBV6-6; d_gene: .; j_gene: TRBJ1-5; abundance: .; CDR3nt: TGTGCCAGCAGTTACGTGTCAGCCGGGAGAAATCAGCCCCAGCATTTT; CDR3aa: CASSYVSAGRNQPQHF
v_gene: TRBV6-1; d_gene: .; j_gene: TRBJ1-6; abundance: .; CDR3nt: TGTGCCAGCAGTGAAGCAGAGAATTCACCCCTCCACTTT; CDR3aa: CASSEAENSPLHF
v_gene: TRBV10-3; d_gene: TRBD1; j_gene: TRBJ1-5; abundance: once; CDR3nt: TGTGCCATCAGTGGGGACAGAGATAGCAATCAGCCCCAGCATTTT; CDR3aa: CAISGDRDSNQPQHF
v_gene: TRBV7-3; d_gene: .; j_gene: TRBJ1-1; abundance: once; CDR3nt: TGTGCCAGCAGCTTACAGGGACACACTGAAGCTTTCTTT; CDR3aa: CASSLQGHTEAFF
v_gene: TRBV14; d_gene: .; j_gene: TRBJ1-2; abundance: .; CDR3nt: TGTGCCAGCAGCCCCCATACAGGACTGGACCACTATGGCTACACCTTC; CDR3aa: CASSPHTGLDHYGYTF
v_gene: TRBV30; d_gene: .; j_gene: TRBJ1-2; abundance: .; CDR3nt: TGTGCCTGGAGCAGACAGGCTGGCTACACCTTC; CDR3aa: CAWSRQAGYTF
v_gene: TRBV2; d_gene: .; j_gene: TRBJ1-2; abundance: .; CDR3nt: TGTGCCAGCCTGCAAAGACCTCTTGCGGAGACCTTC; CDR3aa: CASLQRPLAETF
v_gene: TRBV30; d_gene: .; j_gene: TRBJ1-1; abundance: .; CDR3nt: TGTGCCTGGAGTGCCAGGGTGAGGGTAGATACTGAAGCTTTCTTT; CDR3aa: CAWSARVRVDTEAFF
v_gene: TRBV5-5; d_gene: .; j_gene: TRBJ2-5; abundance: .; CDR3nt: TGTGCCAGCAGCTCTTTCAGGAACCCAATGTACCAAGAGACCCAGTACTTC; CDR3aa: CASSSFRNPMYQETQYF
v_gene: TRBV5-6; d_gene: .; j_gene: TRBJ1-4; abundance: .; CDR3nt: TGTGCCAGCAGCTTCGGGACTGGTCCCAGTAATGAAAAACTGTTTTTT; CDR3aa: CASSFGTGPSNEKLFF
v_gene: TRBV9; d_gene: TRBD1; j_gene: TRBJ1-4; abundance: .; CDR3nt: TGTGCCAGCAGCGTAGGACAGGGTAACGAAAAACTGTTTTTT; CDR3aa: CASSVGQGNEKLFF
v_gene: TRBV10-3; d_gene: TRBD2; j_gene: TRBJ2-7; abundance: .; CDR3nt: TGTGCCATCGGCGGGGGTCCGTACGAGCAGTACTTC; CDR3aa: CAIGGGPYEQYF
v_gene: TRBV5-8; d_gene: .; j_gene: TRBJ1-2; abundance: .; CDR3nt: TGTGCCAGCTCCCGAGGGAGGGGAGGGGCGTATGGCTACACCTTC; CDR3aa: CASSRGRGGAYGYTF
v_gene: TRBV28; d_gene: .; j_gene: TRBJ1-6; abundance: .; CDR3nt: TGTGCCAGCAGTGAGAGGAATTCACCCCTCCACTTT; CDR3aa: CASSERNSPLHF
v_gene: TRBV18; d_gene: .; j_gene: TRBJ2-1; abundance: .; CDR3nt: TGTGCCAGCTCACCACGACAAGCTGGGGGCTACAATGAGCAGTTCTTC; CDR3aa: CASSPRQAGGYNEQFF
v_gene: TRBV2; d_gene: TRBD1; j_gene: TRBJ1-3; abundance: .; CDR3nt: TGTGCCAGCAGTGCCTATGGGACAGGGGGAGACACCATATATTTT; CDR3aa: CASSAYGTGGDTIYF
v_gene: TRBV29-1; d_gene: TRBD1; j_gene: TRBJ2-1; abundance: .; CDR3nt: TGCAGCGTTGAAGACCACCCGGGACAGGAGAGCTCCTACAATGAGCAGTTCTTC; CDR3aa: CSVEDHPGQESSYNEQFF
v_gene: TRBV30; d_gene: TRBD1; j_gene: TRBJ1-2; abundance: .; CDR3nt: TGTGCCTGGAGGGAAAGAGACAGGGTAGCTCACTATGGCTACACCTTC; CDR3aa: CAWRERDRVAHYGYTF
v_gene: TRBV2; d_gene: .; j_gene: TRBJ2-7; abundance: once; CDR3nt: TGTGCCAGCAGGGCGGGGCCCGCCTACGAGCAGTACTTC; CDR3aa: CASRAGPAYEQYF
v_gene: TRBV7-8; d_gene: .; j_gene: TRBJ1-2; abundance: .; CDR3nt: TGTGCCAGCAGCTTAGCATCAGGGGTGAACTATGGCTACACCTTC; CDR3aa: CASSLASGVNYGYTF
v_gene: TRBV6-5; d_gene: .; j_gene: TRBJ1-2; abundance: .; CDR3nt: TGTGCCAGCAGTTACCTAGGGACGGTGGTGAATGGCTACACCTTC; CDR3aa: CASSYLGTVVNGYTF
v_gene: TRBV10-3; d_gene: TRBD2; j_gene: TRBJ2-1; abundance: .; CDR3nt: TGTGCCATCAGTGAGTCTCGCGGGGGTTACTCCTACAATGAGCAGTTCTTC; CDR3aa: CAISESRGGYSYNEQFF
v_gene: TRBV10-3; d_gene: TRBD1; j_gene: TRBJ1-2; abundance: once; CDR3nt: TGTGCCATCAGTAGGACAGGGACAGACGATGGCTACACCTTC; CDR3aa: CAISRTGTDDGYTF
v_gene: TRBV18; d_gene: TRBD2; j_gene: TRBJ2-3; abundance: .; CDR3nt: TGTGCCAGCTCACCGACCTTAGCGGGGGGTACATTCGATACGCAGTATTTT; CDR3aa: CASSPTLAGGTFDTQYF
v_gene: TRBV19; d_gene: .; j_gene: TRBJ1-1; abundance: .; CDR3nt: TGTGCCAGTCTACGTATGGGACTGAACACTGAAGCTTTCTTT; CDR3aa: CASLRMGLNTEAFF
v_gene: TRBV2; d_gene: TRBD1; j_gene: TRBJ1-2; abundance: .; CDR3nt: TGTGCCAGCAGTGGGACCAGGACAGGGGGTCATGGCTACACCTTC; CDR3aa: CASSGTRTGGHGYTF
v_gene: TRBV6-1; d_gene: TRBD1; j_gene: TRBJ1-5; abundance: .; CDR3nt: TGTGCCAGCAGCTGGGACAGGGCAGGTCAGCCCCAGCATTTT; CDR3aa: CASSWDRAGQPQHF
v_gene: TRBV15; d_gene: TRBD1; j_gene: TRBJ2-1; abundance: once; CDR3nt: TGTGCCACCAGCAGGGACAGGGCGTCTTACAATGAGCAGTTCTTC; CDR3aa: CATSRDRASYNEQFF
v_gene: TRBV5-6; d_gene: .; j_gene: TRBJ2-7; abundance: .; CDR3nt: TGTGCCAGCAGCGTACAGATGTCCTACGAGCAGTACTTC; CDR3aa: CASSVQMSYEQYF
v_gene: TRBV27; d_gene: .; j_gene: TRBJ1-1; abundance: .; CDR3nt: TGTGCCAGCAGTTTTCAGGGGAGCACTGAAGCTTTCTTT; CDR3aa: CASSFQGSTEAFF
v_gene: TRBV10-3; d_gene: TRBD1; j_gene: TRBJ1-1; abundance: .; CDR3nt: TGTGCCAGTCGGCATACAGGGGGCCTCACTGAAGCTTTCTTT; CDR3aa: CASRHTGGLTEAFF
v_gene: TRBV7-2; d_gene: .; j_gene: TRBJ1-2; abundance: .; CDR3nt: TGTGCCAGCAGCTTAAGTACAGGGAGCGTTGGATATGGCTACACCTTC; CDR3aa: CASSLSTGSVGYGYTF
v_gene: TRBV18; d_gene: .; j_gene: TRBJ1-6; abundance: .; CDR3nt: TGTGCCAGCTCCTGGGAAATGCGTAATTCACCCCTCCACTTT; CDR3aa: CASSWEMRNSPLHF
v_gene: TRBV7-9; d_gene: .; j_gene: TRBJ1-2; abundance: .; CDR3nt: TGTGCCAGCAGCTTAGAGCGGTTTGGGCTCTATGGCTACACCTTC; CDR3aa: CASSLERFGLYGYTF
v_gene: TRBV11-2; d_gene: .; j_gene: TRBJ2-2; abundance: .; CDR3nt: TGTGCCAGCAGCTTAGGACGAGTTGTGAGGGAGCTGTTTTTT; CDR3aa: CASSLGRVVRELFF
v_gene: TRBV6-5; d_gene: TRBD1; j_gene: TRBJ1-2; abundance: .; CDR3nt: TGTGCCAGCAGGGGACAGACCTATGGCTACACCTTC; CDR3aa: CASRGQTYGYTF
v_gene: TRBV2; d_gene: .; j_gene: TRBJ1-5; abundance: .; CDR3nt: TGTGCCAGCACTGAGGTGGGGCCCCAGCATTTT; CDR3aa: CASTEVGPQHF
v_gene: TRBV4-2; d_gene: .; j_gene: TRBJ2-6; abundance: .; CDR3nt: TGTGCCAGCAGCCAAGATGGGACAAACTCTGGGGCCAACGTCCTGACTTTC; CDR3aa: CASSQDGTNSGANVLTF
v_gene: TRBV5-1; d_gene: TRBD1; j_gene: TRBJ2-1; abundance: .; CDR3nt: TGCGCCAGCAGCGGTGGACAGGGGGCCGCCTACAATGAGCAGTTCTTC; CDR3aa: CASSGGQGAAYNEQFF
v_gene: TRBV11-1; d_gene: .; j_gene: TRBJ1-3; abundance: .; CDR3nt: TGTGCCAGCAGCTTAGCGCATGGAAACACCATATATTTT; CDR3aa: CASSLAHGNTIYF
v_gene: TRBV5-5; d_gene: .; j_gene: TRBJ1-1; abundance: .; CDR3nt: TGTGCCAGCAGCTTGGTCTCGGGGGCTGAAGCTTTCTTT; CDR3aa: CASSLVSGAEAFF
v_gene: TRBV7-9; d_gene: TRBD1; j_gene: TRBJ1-2; abundance: .; CDR3nt: TGTGCCAGCAGCCCCGACAGGGGGGACTATGGCTACACCTTC; CDR3aa: CASSPDRGDYGYTF
v_gene: TRBV10-3; d_gene: .; j_gene: TRBJ2-2; abundance: .; CDR3nt: TGTGCCATCAGTGGGCTCCCGAAAACCCACACCGGGGAGCTGTTTTTT; CDR3aa: CAISGLPKTHTGELFF
v_gene: TRBV21-1; d_gene: .; j_gene: TRBJ1-6; abundance: .; CDR3nt: TGTGCCAGCAACAACTTTCAGGGTGCTGGTTCACCCCTCCACTTT; CDR3aa: CASNNFQGAGSPLHF